The clone carrying this TCR beta chain was seen a handful of times. Looked up from germline, CDR1 is DFQATT and CDR2 is SNEGSKA (reference sequence). With 3 bases clipped from V and 3 bases from J, the junction kept 4 bases outside the gene matches. The CDR3 loop spans 13 amino acids. The authors ran a second PCR of roughly 7 to 11 cycles using a sample-barcoded 5' primer and a J-beta primer mix. TCRdb re-analysed the 5' RACE reads in MiXCR, keeping a single row per CDR3 protein. Of 750,000 to 950,000 distinct CDR3 sequences in the sample, under 35% were seen once. This entry comes from a study of blood T cells in healthy people across ages. This sample was also put to use in a study of T cells of mothers and their children.

The sequence came from a woman aged 40 to 50 in good health. V is TRBV20-1 and J is TRBJ2-5, with 7 bases matching TRBD2. Sequencing input: blood. This CDR3 reads CSASGAGKETQYF. In nucleotides, the CDR3 is TGCAGTGCTAGTGGAGCGGGGAAAGAGACCCAGTACTTC.